The rows below give T cell receptor beta chains drawn from one sample of a study of cytomegalovirus exposure and HLA in healthy donors. Assay: immunoSEQ multiplex PCR; the TCRdb copy retains only in-frame clones and omits some. The sample consists of about 200,000 clones, around 78% of them appearing once. Sequences were obtained from PBMCs. These receptors came from a woman in her 30s in good health and CMV-seropositive. CDR3s leave out the opening cysteine and the closing phenylalanine or tryptophan. The order of the fields is CDR3 protein, J gene, V gene.

ASSVGTGLEQF | TRBJ2-1 | TRBV28
ASSPPGARNTIY | TRBJ1-3 | TRBV5-1
ASSRTSGGRNEQF | TRBJ2-1 | TRBV5-4
AISEFVGDTYNSPLH | TRBJ1-6 | TRBV10-3
AIRGLAGGTNTGELF | TRBJ2-2 | TRBV10-3
ASLAPNSPLH | TRBJ1-6 | TRBV28
ASSGTGTDTQY | TRBJ2-3 | TRBV7-3
ASSLASTLYEQY | TRBJ2-7 | TRBV11-2
ARFPTSRARGQY | TRBJ2-7 | TRBV9
ASSPPGAEETQY | TRBJ2-5 | TRBV9
ASSVEGADTEAF | TRBJ1-1 | TRBV9
ASSVESSEFGTQY | TRBJ2-5 | TRBV9
ATQPWGIPNYGYT | TRBJ1-2 | TRBV6-5
ASSVGQANTGELF | TRBJ2-2 | TRBV9
ASSAAGPHNSPLH | TRBJ1-6 | TRBV10-1
ASSLAGGRTDTQY | TRBJ2-3 | TRBV11-2
ASSPQREPYEQY | TRBJ2-7 | TRBV11-1
ASSPPGNTGELF | TRBJ2-2 | TRBV7-2
ASSPDRGYEQY | TRBJ2-7 | TRBV14
ASSEIQGAPGELF | TRBJ2-2 | TRBV6-1
ASSQGRGPGTQY | TRBJ2-3 | TRBV7-9
ASSLEGQGYT | TRBJ1-2 | TRBV5-1
ASSPPRGGGASDTQY | TRBJ2-3 | TRBV18
ASSDRGFYEQY | TRBJ2-7 | TRBV6-1
AWSGTGNWSPLH | TRBJ1-6 | TRBV30
ASSFTPSEQETQY | TRBJ2-5 | TRBV11-3
ASSLFGTGAYGYT | TRBJ1-2 | TRBV28
ASSSVRDRAYEQY | TRBJ2-7 | TRBV28
ASRRTSGREETQY | TRBJ2-5 | TRBV25-1
SVEVAGGTDTQY | TRBJ2-3 | TRBV29-1
ASSSWTGGGETQY | TRBJ2-5 | TRBV7-9
ASSRGARTDTQY | TRBJ2-3 | TRBV28
ASSINAGNYGYT | TRBJ1-2 | TRBV19
ASSSQMNTEAF | TRBJ1-1 | TRBV19
ASSTSGTGGETQY | TRBJ2-5 | TRBV27
SVQTSDRGPLNYGYT | TRBJ1-2 | TRBV29-1
ASAHNKGVEQF | TRBJ2-1 | TRBV27
ASSDRRQGTYNSPLH | TRBJ1-6 | TRBV6-4
ASSPVAAGGAGSGNTIY | TRBJ1-3 | TRBV11-2
AISRDRATYEQY | TRBJ2-7 | TRBV10-3
ASSLEGLGELTGELF | TRBJ2-2 | TRBV5-1
ASSRGKDNSYEQY | TRBJ2-7 | TRBV19
ASSFRGAGTGELF | TRBJ2-2 | TRBV27
ASGLTGDEQF | TRBJ2-1 | TRBV12-5
ASSLTSGGTDTQY | TRBJ2-3 | TRBV6-1
ASSLALSSYEQY | . | TRBV5-1
ASSLGQGANQPQH | TRBJ1-5 | TRBV7-2
SVRKAGEQY | TRBJ2-7 | TRBV29-1